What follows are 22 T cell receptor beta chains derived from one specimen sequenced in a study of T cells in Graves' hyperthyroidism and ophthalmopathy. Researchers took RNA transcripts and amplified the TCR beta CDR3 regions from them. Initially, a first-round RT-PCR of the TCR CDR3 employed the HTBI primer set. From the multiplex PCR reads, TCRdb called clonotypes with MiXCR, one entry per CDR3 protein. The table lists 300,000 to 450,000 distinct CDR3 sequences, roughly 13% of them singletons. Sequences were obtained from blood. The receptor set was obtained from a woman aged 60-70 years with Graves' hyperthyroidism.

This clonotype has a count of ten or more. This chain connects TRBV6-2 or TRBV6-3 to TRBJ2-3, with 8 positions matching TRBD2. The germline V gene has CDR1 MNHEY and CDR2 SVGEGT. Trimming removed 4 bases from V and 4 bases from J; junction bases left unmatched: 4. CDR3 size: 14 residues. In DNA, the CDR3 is TGTGCCAGCAGTTCTCCAGCGGGAGCAGATACGCAGTATTTT. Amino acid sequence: CASSSPAGADTQYF.

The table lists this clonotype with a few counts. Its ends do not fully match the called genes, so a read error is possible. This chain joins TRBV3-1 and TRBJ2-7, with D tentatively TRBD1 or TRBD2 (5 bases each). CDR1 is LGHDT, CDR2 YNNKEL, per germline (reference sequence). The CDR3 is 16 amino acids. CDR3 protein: CAGSPLGTTNSYEQYF. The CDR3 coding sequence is TGTGCCGGCAGCCCCCTCGGGACCACAAACTCCTACGAGCAGTACTTC.

The CDR3 spells CASSVGSSPESEQYF. The CDR3 nucleotides read TGTGCCAGCAGCGTAGGGTCCAGCCCCGAGTCCGAGCAGTACTTC. The chain combines TRBV9 with TRBJ2-7; D is unclear. CDR1 and CDR2 (germline): SGDLS, YYNGEE. The CDR3 is 15 residues long. Between the trimmed V and J ends, which lost 0 bases and 6 bases, there was a span of 16 bases. The complete variable domain, with remaining parts taken from reference TRBV9 and TRBJ2-7, reads DSGVTQTPKHLITATGQRVTLRCSPRSGDLSVYWYQQSLDQGLQFLIQYYNGEERAKGNILERFSAQQFPDLHSELNLSSLELGDSALYFCASSVGSSPESEQYFGPGTRLTVT.

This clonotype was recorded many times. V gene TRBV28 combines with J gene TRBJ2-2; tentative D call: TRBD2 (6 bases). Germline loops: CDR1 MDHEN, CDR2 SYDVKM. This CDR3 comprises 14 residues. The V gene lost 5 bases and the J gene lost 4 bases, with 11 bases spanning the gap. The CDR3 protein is CASSSSGLTGELFF. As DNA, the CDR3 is TGTGCCAGCAGTAGTTCGGGACTCACCGGGGAGCTGTTTTTT.

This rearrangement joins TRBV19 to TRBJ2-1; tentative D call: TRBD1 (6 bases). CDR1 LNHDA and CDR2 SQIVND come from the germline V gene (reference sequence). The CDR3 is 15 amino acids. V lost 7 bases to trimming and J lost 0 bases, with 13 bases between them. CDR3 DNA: TGTGCCAGTAAATCAACAGGGAACTCCTACAATGAGCAGTTCTTC. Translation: CASKSTGNSYNEQFF.

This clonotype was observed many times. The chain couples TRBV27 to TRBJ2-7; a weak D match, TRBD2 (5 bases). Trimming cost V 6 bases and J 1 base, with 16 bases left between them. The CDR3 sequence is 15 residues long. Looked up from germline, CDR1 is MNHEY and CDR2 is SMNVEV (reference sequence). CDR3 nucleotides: TGTGCCAGCAGACCCTTTGCGGGCCCGTCCTACGAGCAGTACTTC. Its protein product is CASRPFAGPSYEQYF.

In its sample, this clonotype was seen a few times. CDR3 DNA sequence: TGTGCCAGCAGTTTTTATTCGGCCTCTCTCTTCGGGGGGCTCGGAACCCAGTACTTC. It codes for CASSFYSASLFGGLGTQYF. The chain recombines TRBV12-3 or TRBV12-4 with TRBJ2-5, with D maybe TRBD2 (7 bases). This CDR3 has 19 residues. Trimming removed 3 bases from V and 8 bases from J, with 31 bases in between.

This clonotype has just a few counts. The CDR3 nucleotides read TGTGCCAGCAGCCCCCGACTAGCGGGCTCCAATGAGCAGTTCTTC. Protein product: CASSPRLAGSNEQFF. V gene TRBV7-3 combines with J gene TRBJ2-1, with TRBD2 matching over 10 bases. The CDR3 sequence is 15 residues long. Per the germline V gene, CDR1 is SGHTA and CDR2 is FQGTGA. V shed 5 bases and J 6 bases; nucleotides not matched to a gene: 7.

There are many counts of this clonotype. The CDR3 coding sequence is TGTGCCAGCAGTTACTCAACAGGGAAGATGGAGACCCAGTACTTC. Protein sequence: CASSYSTGKMETQYF. The chain carries TRBV6-6 and TRBJ2-5, with D perhaps TRBD1 (6 bases). The CDR3 loop spans 15 amino acids. Germline lookup yields CDR1 MNHNY and CDR2 SVGAGI (reference sequence). Trimming stripped 0 bases from V and 5 bases from J, with 13 bases between.

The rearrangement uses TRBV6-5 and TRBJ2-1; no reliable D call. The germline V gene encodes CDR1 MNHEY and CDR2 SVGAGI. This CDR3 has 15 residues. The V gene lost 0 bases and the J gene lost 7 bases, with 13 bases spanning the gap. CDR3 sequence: CASSYSVQFLNEQFF. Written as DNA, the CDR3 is TGTGCCAGCAGTTACTCAGTCCAATTCCTTAATGAGCAGTTCTTC.

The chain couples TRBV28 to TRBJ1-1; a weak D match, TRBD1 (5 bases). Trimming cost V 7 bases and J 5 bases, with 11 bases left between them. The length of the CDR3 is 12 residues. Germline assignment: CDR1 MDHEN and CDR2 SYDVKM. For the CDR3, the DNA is TGTGCCAGCATTTCGGGGGTTACTGAAGCTTTCTTT. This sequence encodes CASISGVTEAFF.

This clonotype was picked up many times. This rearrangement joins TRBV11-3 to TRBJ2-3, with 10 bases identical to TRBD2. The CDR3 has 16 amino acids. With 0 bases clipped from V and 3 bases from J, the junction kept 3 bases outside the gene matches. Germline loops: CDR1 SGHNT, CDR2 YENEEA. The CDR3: CASSLDGLAETDTQYF. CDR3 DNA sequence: TGTGCCAGCAGCTTAGACGGACTAGCGGAGACAGATACGCAGTATTTT.

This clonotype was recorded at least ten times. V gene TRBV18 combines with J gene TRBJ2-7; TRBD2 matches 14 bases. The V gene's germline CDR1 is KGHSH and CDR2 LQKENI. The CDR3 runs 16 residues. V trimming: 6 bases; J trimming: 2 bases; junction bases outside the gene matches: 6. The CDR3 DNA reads TGTGCCAGCTCGAGGACTAGCGGGAGGAACACCTACGAGCAGTACTTC. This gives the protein CASSRTSGRNTYEQYF.

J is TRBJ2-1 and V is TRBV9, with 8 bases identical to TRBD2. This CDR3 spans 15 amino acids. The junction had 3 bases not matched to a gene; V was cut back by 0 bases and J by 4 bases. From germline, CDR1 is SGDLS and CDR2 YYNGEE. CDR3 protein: CASSVELAGYNEQFF. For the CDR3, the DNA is TGTGCCAGCAGCGTAGAGTTAGCGGGATACAATGAGCAGTTCTTC.

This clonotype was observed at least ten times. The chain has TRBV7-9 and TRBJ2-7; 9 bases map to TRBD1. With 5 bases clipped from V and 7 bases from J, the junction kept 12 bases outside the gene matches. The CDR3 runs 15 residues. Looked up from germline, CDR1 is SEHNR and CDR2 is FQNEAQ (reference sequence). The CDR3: CASSPPPIQGAEQYF. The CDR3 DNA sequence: TGTGCCAGCAGCCCGCCCCCTATACAGGGGGCTGAGCAGTACTTC.

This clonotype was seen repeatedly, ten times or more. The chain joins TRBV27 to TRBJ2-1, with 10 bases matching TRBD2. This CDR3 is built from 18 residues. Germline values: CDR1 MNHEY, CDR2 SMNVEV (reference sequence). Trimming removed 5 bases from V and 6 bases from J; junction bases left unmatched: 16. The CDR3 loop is CASSPEVSLAGYSNEQFF. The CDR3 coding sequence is TGTGCCAGCAGTCCCGAGGTCTCACTAGCGGGATACTCCAATGAGCAGTTCTTC.

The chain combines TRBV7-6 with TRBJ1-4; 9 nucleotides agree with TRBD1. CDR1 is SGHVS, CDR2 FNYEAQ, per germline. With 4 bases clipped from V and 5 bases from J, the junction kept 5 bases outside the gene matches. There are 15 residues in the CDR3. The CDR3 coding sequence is TGTGCCAGCAGCTCCCGGACAGGGGCGAATGAAAAACTGTTTTTT. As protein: CASSSRTGANEKLFF.

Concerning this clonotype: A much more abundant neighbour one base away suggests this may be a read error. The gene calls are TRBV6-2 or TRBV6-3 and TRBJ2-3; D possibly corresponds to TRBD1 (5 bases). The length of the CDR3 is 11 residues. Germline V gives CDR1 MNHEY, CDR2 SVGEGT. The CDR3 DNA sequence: TGTGCCAGCAGTTCAGGGTTTACGCGGTATTTT. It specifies CASSSGFTRYF.

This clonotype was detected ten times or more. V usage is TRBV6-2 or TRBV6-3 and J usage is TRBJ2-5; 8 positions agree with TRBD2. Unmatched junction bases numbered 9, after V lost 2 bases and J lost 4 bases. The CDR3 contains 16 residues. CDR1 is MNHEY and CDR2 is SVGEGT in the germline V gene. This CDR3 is CASSYPGTRRRETQYF. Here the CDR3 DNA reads TGTGCCAGCAGTTACCCTGGGACTAGGAGAAGAGAGACCCAGTACTTC.

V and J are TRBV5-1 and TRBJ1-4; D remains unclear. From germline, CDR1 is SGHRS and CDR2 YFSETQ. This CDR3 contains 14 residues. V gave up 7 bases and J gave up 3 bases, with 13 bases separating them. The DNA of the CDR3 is TGCGCCAGCGCTTCCGGAAGGTCTAATGAAAAACTGTTTTTT. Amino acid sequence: CASASGRSNEKLFF.

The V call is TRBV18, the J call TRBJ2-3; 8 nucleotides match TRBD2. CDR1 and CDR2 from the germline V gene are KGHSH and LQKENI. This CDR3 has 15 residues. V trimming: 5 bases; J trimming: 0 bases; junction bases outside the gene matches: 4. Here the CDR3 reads CASSTSGPSTDTQYF. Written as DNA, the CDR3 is TGTGCCAGCTCAACTAGCGGCCCTAGCACAGATACGCAGTATTTT.

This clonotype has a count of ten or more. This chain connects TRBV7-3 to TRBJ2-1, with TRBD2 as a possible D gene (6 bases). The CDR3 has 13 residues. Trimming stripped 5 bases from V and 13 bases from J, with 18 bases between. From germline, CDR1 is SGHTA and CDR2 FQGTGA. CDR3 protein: CASSPAGGVVQFF. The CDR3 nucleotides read TGTGCCAGCAGCCCGGCAGGCGGGGTGGTCCAGTTCTTC.